The rows below give T cell receptor beta chains drawn from one sample of a study of shared clonotypes between healthy human individuals. Data came from immunoSEQ multiplex PCR; TCRdb stores just in-frame clones and leaves some out. The sample lists about 2 million clones, approximately 95% occurring once. The sample consisted of naive CD8+ T cells sorted from blood. These receptors were obtained from a man aged 18 to 30 in good health. Each CDR3 is given without its conserved first and last residue.

V | CDR3
TRBV4-1 | ASSPRGGSYEQY
TRBV7-2 | ASSPGQKTTETQY
TRBV29-1 | SVEQGWAPLDNEQF
TRBV21-1 | ASSRANGADNSPLH
TRBV7-4 | ASSPRDRTYEQY
TRBV6-5 | ASSYSMGYEQY
TRBV18 | ASSREGQTNTGELF
TRBV29-1 | SVESFTLNEQF
TRBV9 | ASSEGPLNSPLH
TRBV13 | ASSLGQAEETQY
TRBV19 | ASSIGLAAYEQY
TRBV4-1 | ASSQGGGNNYGYT
TRBV7-9 | ASSSPHRGRGFTQY
TRBV4-1 | ASSQDRSSGHYGYT
TRBV10-2 | ASSESGRNTGELF
TRBV11-2 | ASSSRQGVNNEQF
TRBV5-1 | ASSEGTVQETQY